The T cell receptor (beta chain) under discussion was sequenced for a study of blood T cell repertoires in COVID-19. Across the study: Samples taken during acute and convalescent COVID-19 were collected in the United States, Italy and Spain. T cells, B-cell-depleted T cells, or PBMCs provided the cDNA or gDNA that served as material.

Germline CDR1 reads GTSNPN; CDR2 reads SVGIG (reference sequence). Between the trimmed V and J ends, which lost 1 base and 1 base, there was a span of 7 bases. The CDR3 is made up of 13 amino acids. This clone has a single count. Other nucleotide sequences from this sample produce the same CDR3. The assay was immunoSEQ multiplex PCR, and TCRdb's table has in-frame clones only and misses some. The sample consists of fewer than 200,000 clones, about 93% of them appearing once. The TCR originated in a woman aged 50 to 65 with acute or convalescent COVID-19. Sample: peripheral blood. This chain uses TRBV30 with TRBJ1-1; weak D call: TRBD1 (5 bases). This CDR3 reads CAWSATANTEAFF. In DNA, the CDR3 is TGTGCCTGGAGTGCGACAGCGAACACTGAAGCTTTCTTT.